This T cell receptor beta chain appears in the sequencing data of a study of identical twins. TCRdb passed the 5' RACE reads through MiXCR, listing each CDR3 protein once. The sample records about 890,000 distinct CDR3 sequences, 9% to 15% being singletons. This CDR3 comprises 19 residues. V shed 5 bases, J shed 0 bases, and the junction held 13 bases outside the gene matches. The data were also submitted as part of a second study, on yellow fever vaccine responses in identical twins.

This sequence joins TRBV12-3 or TRBV12-4 and TRBJ2-4, with 10 positions matching TRBD2. The sample consisted of PBMCs. This sequence originates from a woman between 18 and 30 years old in good health. The DNA of the CDR3 is TGTGCCAGCAGTAGGAAGCGGGAGGGAGGTCTAAAAGCCAAAAACATTCAGTACTTC. This encodes CASSRKREGGLKAKNIQYF.